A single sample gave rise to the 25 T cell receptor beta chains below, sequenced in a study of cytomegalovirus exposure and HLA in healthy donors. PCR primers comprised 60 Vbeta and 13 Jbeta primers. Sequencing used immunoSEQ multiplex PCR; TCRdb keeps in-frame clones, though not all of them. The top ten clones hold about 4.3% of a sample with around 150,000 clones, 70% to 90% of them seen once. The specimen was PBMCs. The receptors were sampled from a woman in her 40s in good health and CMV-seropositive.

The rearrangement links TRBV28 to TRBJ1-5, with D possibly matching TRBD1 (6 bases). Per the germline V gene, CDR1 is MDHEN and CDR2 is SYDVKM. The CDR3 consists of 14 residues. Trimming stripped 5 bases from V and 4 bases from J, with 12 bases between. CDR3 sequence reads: CASSHGQRNQPQHF. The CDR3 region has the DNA TGTGCCAGCAGTCACGGACAGAGGAATCAGCCCCAGCATTTT.

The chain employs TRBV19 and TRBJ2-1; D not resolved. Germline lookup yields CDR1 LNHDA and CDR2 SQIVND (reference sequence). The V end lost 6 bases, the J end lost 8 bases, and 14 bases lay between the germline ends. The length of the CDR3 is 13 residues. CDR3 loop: CASRRSGLYEQFF. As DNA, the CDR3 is TGTGCCAGTAGAAGGTCTGGGCTCTATGAGCAGTTCTTC.

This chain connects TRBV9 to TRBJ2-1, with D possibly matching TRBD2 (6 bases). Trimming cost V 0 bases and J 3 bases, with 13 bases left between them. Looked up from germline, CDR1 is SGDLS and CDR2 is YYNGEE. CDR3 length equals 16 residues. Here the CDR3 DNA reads TGTGCCAGCAGCGTAGGGGGACTGACTATCTACAATGAGCAGTTCTTC. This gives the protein CASSVGGLTIYNEQFF.

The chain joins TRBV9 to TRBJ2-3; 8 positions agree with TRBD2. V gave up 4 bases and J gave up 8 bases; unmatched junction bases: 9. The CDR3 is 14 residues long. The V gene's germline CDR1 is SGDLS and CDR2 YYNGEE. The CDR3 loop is CASSTTGGPGTQYF. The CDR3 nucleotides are TGTGCCAGCAGCACTACGGGGGGGCCAGGTACGCAGTATTTT.

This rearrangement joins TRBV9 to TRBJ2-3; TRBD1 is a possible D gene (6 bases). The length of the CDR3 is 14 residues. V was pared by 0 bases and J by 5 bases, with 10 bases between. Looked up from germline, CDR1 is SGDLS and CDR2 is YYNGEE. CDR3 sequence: CASSVGTEGDTQYF. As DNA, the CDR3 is TGTGCCAGCAGCGTAGGGACAGAGGGAGATACGCAGTATTTT. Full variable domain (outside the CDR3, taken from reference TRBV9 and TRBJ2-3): DSGVTQTPKHLITATGQRVTLRCSPRSGDLSVYWYQQSLDQGLQFLIQYYNGEERAKGNILERFSAQQFPDLHSELNLSSLELGDSALYFCASSVGTEGDTQYFGPGTRLTVL.

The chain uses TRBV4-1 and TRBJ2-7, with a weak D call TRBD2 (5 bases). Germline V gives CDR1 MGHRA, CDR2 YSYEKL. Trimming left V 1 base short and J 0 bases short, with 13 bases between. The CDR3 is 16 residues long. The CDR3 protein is CASSQAGRGSSYEQYF. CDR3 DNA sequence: TGCGCCAGCAGCCAAGCCGGTCGGGGAAGCTCCTACGAGCAGTACTTC.

CDR3 loop: CASSLGGVSAEKLFF. CDR3 nucleotide sequence: TGTGCCAGCAGCTTAGGGGGGGTGTCGGCAGAAAAACTGTTTTTT. V is TRBV7-8 and J is TRBJ1-4; tentative D call: TRBD1 (5 bases). V was cut by 1 base and J by 8 bases, with 14 bases left in between. The CDR3 sequence is 15 residues long. Germline CDR1 and CDR2: SGHVS and FQNEAQ. The complete variable domain, with remaining parts taken from reference TRBV7-8 and TRBJ1-4, reads GAGVSQSPRYKVAKRGQDVALRCDPISGHVSLFWYQQALGQGPEFLTYFQNEAQLDKSGLPSDRFFAERPEGSVSTLKIQRTQQEDSAVYLCASSLGGVSAEKLFFGSGTQLSVL.

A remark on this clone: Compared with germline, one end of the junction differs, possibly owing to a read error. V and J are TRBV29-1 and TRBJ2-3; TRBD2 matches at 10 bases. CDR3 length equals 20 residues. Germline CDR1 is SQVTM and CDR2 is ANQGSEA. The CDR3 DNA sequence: TGCGGCGTTGAAGATCAGGCCAGCGGGAGGGCCCTCTGGGGCACAGATACGCAGTATTTT. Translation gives CGVEDQASGRALWGTDTQYF.

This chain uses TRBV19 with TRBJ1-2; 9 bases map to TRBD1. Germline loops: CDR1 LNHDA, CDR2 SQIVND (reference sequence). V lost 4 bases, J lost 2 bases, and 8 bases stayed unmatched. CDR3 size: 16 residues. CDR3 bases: TGTGCCAGTAGTACCCGGACAGGGGAGATAAACTATGGCTACACCTTC. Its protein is CASSTRTGEINYGYTF.

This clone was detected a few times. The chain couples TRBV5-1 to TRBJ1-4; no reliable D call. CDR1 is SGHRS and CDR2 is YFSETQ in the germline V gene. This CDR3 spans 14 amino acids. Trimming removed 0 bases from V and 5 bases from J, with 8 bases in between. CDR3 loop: CASSLERANEKLFF. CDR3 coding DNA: TGCGCCAGCAGCTTGGAGCGGGCGAATGAAAAACTGTTTTTT.

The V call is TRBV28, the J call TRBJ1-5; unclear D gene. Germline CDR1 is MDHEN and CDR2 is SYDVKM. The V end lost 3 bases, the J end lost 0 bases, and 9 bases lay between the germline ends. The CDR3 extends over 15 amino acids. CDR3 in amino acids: CASSFFRGSNQPQHF. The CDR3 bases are TGTGCCAGCAGTTTCTTTCGGGGTAGCAATCAGCCCCAGCATTTT.

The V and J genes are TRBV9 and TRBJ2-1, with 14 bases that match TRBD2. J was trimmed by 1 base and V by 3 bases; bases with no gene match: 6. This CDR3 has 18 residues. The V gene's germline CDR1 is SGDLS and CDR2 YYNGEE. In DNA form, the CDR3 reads TGTGCCAGCAGCGACGGGACTAGCGGGAGTAGGTCCTACAATGAGCAGTTCTTC. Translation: CASSDGTSGSRSYNEQFF.

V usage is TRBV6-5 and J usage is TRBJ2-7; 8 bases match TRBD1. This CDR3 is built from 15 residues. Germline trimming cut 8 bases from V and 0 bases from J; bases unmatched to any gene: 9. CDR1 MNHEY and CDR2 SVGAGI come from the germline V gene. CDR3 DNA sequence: TGTGCCAGCGCACGACAGGGGTCGGGCTCCTACGAGCAGTACTTC. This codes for CASARQGSGSYEQYF.

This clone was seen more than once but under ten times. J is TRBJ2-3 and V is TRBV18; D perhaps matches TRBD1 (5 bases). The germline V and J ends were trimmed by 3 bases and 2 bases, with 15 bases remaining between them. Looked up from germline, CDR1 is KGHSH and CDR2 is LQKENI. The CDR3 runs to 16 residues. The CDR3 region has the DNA TGTGCCAGCTCACCTCAGGGCACAACCTCCACAGATACGCAGTATTTT. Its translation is CASSPQGTTSTDTQYF.

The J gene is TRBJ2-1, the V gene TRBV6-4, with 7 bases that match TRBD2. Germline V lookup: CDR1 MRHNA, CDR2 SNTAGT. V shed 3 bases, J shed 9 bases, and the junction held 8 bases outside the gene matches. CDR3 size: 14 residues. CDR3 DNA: TGTGCCAGCAGTGATCAGGGAGGGCCGGGTGAGCAGTTCTTC. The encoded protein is CASSDQGGPGEQFF.

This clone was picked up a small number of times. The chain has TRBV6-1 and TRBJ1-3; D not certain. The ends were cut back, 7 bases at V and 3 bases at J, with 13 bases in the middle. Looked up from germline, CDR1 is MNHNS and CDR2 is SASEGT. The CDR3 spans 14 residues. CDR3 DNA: TGTGCCAGCATTTCGGTAGTCGGTGGAAACACCATATATTTT. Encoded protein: CASISVVGGNTIYF.

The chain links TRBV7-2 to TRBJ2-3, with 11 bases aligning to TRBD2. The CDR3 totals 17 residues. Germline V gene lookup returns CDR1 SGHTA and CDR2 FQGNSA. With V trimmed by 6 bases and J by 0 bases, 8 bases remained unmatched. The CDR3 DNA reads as TGTGCCAGCAGGGGTACTAGCGGGAGAAGGAGCACAGATACGCAGTATTTT. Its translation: CASRGTSGRRSTDTQYF. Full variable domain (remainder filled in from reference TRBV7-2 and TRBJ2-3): GAGVSQSPSNKVTEKGKDVELRCDPISGHTALYWYRQSLGQGLEFLIYFQGNSAPDKSGLPSDRFSAERTGGSVSTLTIQRTQQEDSAVYLCASRGTSGRRSTDTQYFGPGTRLTVL.

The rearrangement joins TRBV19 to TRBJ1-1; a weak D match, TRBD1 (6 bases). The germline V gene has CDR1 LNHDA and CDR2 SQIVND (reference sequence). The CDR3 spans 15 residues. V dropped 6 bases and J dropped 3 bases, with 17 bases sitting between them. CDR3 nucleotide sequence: TGTGCCAGTAGCACGGCCCTGGGGGCAGACACTGAAGCTTTCTTT. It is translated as CASSTALGADTEAFF.

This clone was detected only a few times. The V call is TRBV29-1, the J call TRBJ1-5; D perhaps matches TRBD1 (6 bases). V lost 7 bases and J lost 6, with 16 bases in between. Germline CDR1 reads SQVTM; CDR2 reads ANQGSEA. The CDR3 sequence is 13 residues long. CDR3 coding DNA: TGCAGCGCCTCAACAGGGAGCGGTCAGCCCCAGCATTTT. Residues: CSASTGSGQPQHF.

CDR3 sequence (DNA): TGTGCCAGTACCAGGACAGGGATGACAGATACGCAGTATTTT. It translates to CASTRTGMTDTQYF. The chain couples TRBV19 to TRBJ2-3; TRBD1 matches 8 bases. From germline, CDR1 is LNHDA and CDR2 SQIVND (reference sequence). With 7 bases clipped from V and 3 bases from J, the junction kept 6 bases outside the gene matches. CDR3 length equals 14 residues.

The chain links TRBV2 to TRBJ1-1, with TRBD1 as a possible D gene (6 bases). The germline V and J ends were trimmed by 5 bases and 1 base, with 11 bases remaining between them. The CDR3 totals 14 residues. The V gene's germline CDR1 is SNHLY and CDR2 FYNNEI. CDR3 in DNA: TGTGCCAGCAGTACAGGGTACGGGAACACTGAAGCTTTCTTT. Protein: CASSTGYGNTEAFF.

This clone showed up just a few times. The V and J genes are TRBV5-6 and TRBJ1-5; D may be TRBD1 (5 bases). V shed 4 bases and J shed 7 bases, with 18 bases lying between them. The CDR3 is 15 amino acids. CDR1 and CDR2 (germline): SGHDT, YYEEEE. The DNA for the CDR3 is TGTGCCAGCAGCCCGAGTGGGCAGGGAAACCAGCCCCAGCATTTT. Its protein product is CASSPSGQGNQPQHF.

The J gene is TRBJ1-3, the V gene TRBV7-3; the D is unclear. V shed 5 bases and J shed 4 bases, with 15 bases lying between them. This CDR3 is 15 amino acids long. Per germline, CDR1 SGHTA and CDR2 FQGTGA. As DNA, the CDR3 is TGTGCCAGCAGCCCCGGTCGGGTCTCCGGAAACACCATATATTTT. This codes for CASSPGRVSGNTIYF.

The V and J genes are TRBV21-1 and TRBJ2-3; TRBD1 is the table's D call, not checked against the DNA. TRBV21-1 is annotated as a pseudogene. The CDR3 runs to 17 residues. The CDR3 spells CASSKAQAGSETDTQYF. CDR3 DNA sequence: TGTGCCAGCAGCAAAGCGCAGGCAGGCAGTGAGACAGATACGCAGTATTTT.

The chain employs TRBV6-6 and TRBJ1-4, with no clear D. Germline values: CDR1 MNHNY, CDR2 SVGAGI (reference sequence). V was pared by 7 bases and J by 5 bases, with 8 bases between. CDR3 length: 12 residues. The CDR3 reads CASNLLNEKLFF. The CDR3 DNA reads TGTGCCAGCAACTTACTGAATGAAAAACTGTTTTTT.